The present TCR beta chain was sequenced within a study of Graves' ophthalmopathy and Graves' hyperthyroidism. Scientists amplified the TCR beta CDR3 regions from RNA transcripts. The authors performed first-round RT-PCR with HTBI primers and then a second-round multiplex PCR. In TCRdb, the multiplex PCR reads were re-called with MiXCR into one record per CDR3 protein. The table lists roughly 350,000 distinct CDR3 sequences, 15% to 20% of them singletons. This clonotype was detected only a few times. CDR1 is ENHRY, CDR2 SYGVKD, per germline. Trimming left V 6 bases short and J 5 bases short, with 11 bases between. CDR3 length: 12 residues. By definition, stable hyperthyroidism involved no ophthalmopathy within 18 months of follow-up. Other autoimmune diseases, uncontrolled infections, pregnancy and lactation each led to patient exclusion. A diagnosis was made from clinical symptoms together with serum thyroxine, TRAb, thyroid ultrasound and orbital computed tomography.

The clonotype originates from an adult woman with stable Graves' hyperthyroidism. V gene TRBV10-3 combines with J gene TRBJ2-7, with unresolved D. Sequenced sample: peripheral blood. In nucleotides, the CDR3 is TGTGCCATCAGAACCCCTCCAAACGAGCAGTACTTC. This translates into CAIRTPPNEQYF.